The 27 T cell receptor beta chains in this list originate from one sample, sequenced in a study of T cell responses to AZD1222 COVID-19 vaccine. The data were produced by immunoSEQ multiplex PCR, yet TCRdb's version contains in-frame clones alone and is incomplete. The table lists approximately 130,000 clones, 90% of them singletons, with approximately 1.6% in the top ten. This specimen was peripheral blood, taken on day 0 of AZD1222 vaccination. All receptors derive from an adult in good health.

The rearrangement uses TRBV28 and TRBJ1-2; D gene uncertain. The CDR3 totals 12 residues. V lost 3 bases and J 5 bases, leaving 7 bases between the germline ends. Germline loops: CDR1 MDHEN, CDR2 SYDVKM. In nucleotides, the CDR3 is TGTGCCAGCAGTTTCTCTACATATGGCTACACCTTC. This translates into CASSFSTYGYTF.

This rearrangement joins TRBV6-5 to TRBJ1-1, with D possibly being TRBD1 (5 bases). The CDR3 runs 14 residues. Germline values: CDR1 MNHEY, CDR2 SVGAGI. Trimming removed 2 bases at V and 4 bases at J, with 11 bases between. CDR3 bases: TGTGCCAGCAGTTACCTTCCTGGGGCCACTGAAGCTTTCTTT. Translation gives CASSYLPGATEAFF.

The chain recombines TRBV7-3 with TRBJ2-1; TRBD2 agrees at 7 bases. The V gene end was trimmed by 8 bases and the J gene end by 5 bases; junction bases not matched to a gene: 9. Looked up from germline, CDR1 is SGHTA and CDR2 is FQGTGA. This CDR3 has 14 residues. The CDR3 DNA is TGTGCCAGCTCCGACCCGGGGGGACACAATGAGCAGTTCTTC. The encoded protein is CASSDPGGHNEQFF.

The chain links TRBV3-1 (or the pseudogene TRBV3-2) to TRBJ1-2; D gene unclear. This CDR3 is 12 amino acids long. Looked up from germline, CDR1 is LGHDT and CDR2 is YNNKEL (reference sequence). The V end was cut by 4 bases, the J end by 6 bases, with 9 bases between. The CDR3, as DNA: TGTGCCAGCAGCCTTCATAGGGATGGCTACACCTTC. As protein: CASSLHRDGYTF.

This rearrangement joins TRBV19 to TRBJ1-1; a weak D match, TRBD1 (6 bases). CDR3 length: 12 amino acids. CDR1 is LNHDA and CDR2 is SQIVND in the germline V gene (reference sequence). V lost 7 bases, J lost 10 bases, and 16 bases lay in between. In DNA, the CDR3 is TGTGCCAGTAAAGGGGGGGCCGAGGGAGCTTTCTTT. This sequence encodes CASKGGAEGAFF.

This clone was observed a single time. This chain links TRBV6-5 with TRBJ2-5; 10 nucleotides agree with TRBD2. The CDR3 contains 16 residues. V lost 1 base, J lost 5 bases, and 7 bases stayed unmatched. From germline, CDR1 is MNHEY and CDR2 SVGAGI. CDR3 DNA sequence: TGTGCCAGCAGTTACTTGCTAGCGGGAGCAGGGGAGACCCAGTACTTC. Protein sequence: CASSYLLAGAGETQYF.

The chain couples TRBV18 to TRBJ1-4, with a tentative D call TRBD1 (5 bases). Per germline, CDR1 KGHSH and CDR2 LQKENI. V dropped 8 bases and J dropped 3 bases, with 13 bases sitting between them. This CDR3 spans 14 amino acids. CDR3 nucleotide sequence: TGTGCCAGCCGCCCCAGGGAACCTAATGAAAAACTGTTTTTT. This encodes CASRPREPNEKLFF.

The chain uses TRBV18 and TRBJ2-3; D is ambiguous. The CDR3 totals 16 residues. Germline values: CDR1 KGHSH, CDR2 LQKENI. The germline V and J ends were trimmed by 0 bases and 2 bases, with 12 bases remaining between them. The CDR3 spells CASSPPARMFTDTQYF. The DNA of the CDR3 is TGTGCCAGCTCACCACCGGCTCGTATGTTCACAGATACGCAGTATTTT. The full variable domain, rest sourced from reference TRBV18 and TRBJ2-3, is NAGVMQNPRHLVRRRGQEARLRCSPMKGHSHVYWYRQLPEEGLKFMVYLQKENIIDESGMPKERFSAEFPKEGPSILRIQQVVRGDSAAYFCASSPPARMFTDTQYFGPGTRLTVL.

The chain is built from TRBV7-9 and TRBJ1-1; no definite D call. This CDR3 has 13 residues. CDR1 SEHNR and CDR2 FQNEAQ come from the germline V gene (reference sequence). V lost 4 bases, J lost 1 base, and 7 bases lay in between. In DNA form, the CDR3 reads TGTGCCAGCAGCTCACGACAGAACACTGAAGCTTTCTTT. This encodes CASSSRQNTEAFF.

This CDR3 is CASSSAGGANGYTF. The CDR3 DNA reads as TGTGCCAGCAGCTCAGCAGGGGGCGCGAATGGCTACACCTTC. This chain links TRBV13 with TRBJ1-2, with TRBD1 matching over 8 bases. V lost 4 bases to trimming and J lost 6 bases; unmatched junction nucleotides: 7. Germline assignment: CDR1 PRHDT and CDR2 FYEKMQ (reference sequence). This CDR3 has 14 residues.

The chain carries TRBV6-5 and TRBJ2-1; 9 nucleotides align to TRBD1. V gave up 8 bases and J gave up 5 bases; unmatched junction bases: 10. The CDR3 consists of 15 residues. The germline CDR1 and CDR2 sequences are MNHEY and SVGAGI. The CDR3 is CASPKGTGMDNEQFF. The CDR3 coding sequence is TGTGCCAGCCCTAAAGGGACAGGGATGGACAATGAGCAGTTCTTC.

The chain is built from TRBV19 and TRBJ2-7; 9 nucleotides agree with TRBD1. From germline, CDR1 is LNHDA and CDR2 SQIVND (reference sequence). Trimming at V came to 2 bases and at J to 4 bases, leaving 9 bases not matched to a gene. This CDR3 region has 16 residues. DNA for the CDR3: TGTGCCAGTAGTATACAAACGGGACAGGGAGGGTACGAGCAGTACTTC. Amino acids: CASSIQTGQGGYEQYF.

The gene calls are TRBV4-3 and TRBJ1-1; 9 positions agree with TRBD1. The CDR3 sequence is 16 residues long. Germline loops: CDR1 LGHNA, CDR2 YSLEER. Unmatched junction bases numbered 5, after V lost 3 bases and J lost 0 bases. The CDR3 loop reads CASSQDRGRMNTEAFF. The CDR3 nucleotides read TGCGCCAGCAGCCAGGACAGGGGTAGGATGAACACTGAAGCTTTCTTT.

The chain is built from TRBV3-1 (or the pseudogene TRBV3-2) and TRBJ1-2; 8 bases agree with TRBD1. Germline-derived CDR1 and CDR2 are LGHDT and YNNKEL (reference sequence). The V segment lost 7 bases and the J segment 5 bases; nucleotides outside the gene matches: 12. CDR3 length: 15 amino acids. The CDR3 DNA reads TGTGCCAGCACCAGAAGGACAGGGCCTGGGTATGGCTACACCTTC. It encodes CASTRRTGPGYGYTF.

V and J are TRBV6-5 and TRBJ1-6; D is undetermined. Germline V gene lookup returns CDR1 MNHEY and CDR2 SVGAGI. Trimming stripped 2 bases from V and 5 bases from J, with 13 bases between. The length of the CDR3 is 16 residues. The CDR3 is CASSYPRRGHNSPLHF. The CDR3 coding sequence is TGTGCCAGCAGTTACCCGAGGCGGGGTCATAATTCACCCCTCCACTTT.

J is TRBJ1-5 and V is TRBV19, with a possible D match to TRBD1 (6 bases). Trimming stripped 6 bases from V and 0 bases from J, with 12 bases between. There are 15 residues in the CDR3. The V gene's germline CDR1 is LNHDA and CDR2 SQIVND (reference sequence). The CDR3 loop reads CASSPTGFSNQPQHF. In DNA, the CDR3 is TGTGCCAGTAGCCCAACAGGGTTTAGCAATCAGCCCCAGCATTTT. The full variable domain, its missing parts supplied by reference TRBV19 and TRBJ1-5, is DGGITQSPKYLFRKEGQNVTLSCEQNLNHDAMYWYRQDPGQGLRLIYYSQIVNDFQKGDIAEGYSVSREKKESFPLTVTSAQKNPTAFYLCASSPTGFSNQPQHFGDGTRLSIL.

The chain recombines TRBV19 with TRBJ1-1, with TRBD1 as a possible D gene (6 bases). The CDR3 sequence is 15 residues long. The V end lost 5 bases, the J end lost 4 bases, and 17 bases lay between the germline ends. CDR1 and CDR2 from the germline V gene are LNHDA and SQIVND (reference sequence). The CDR3 here is CASSRDRREGTEAFF. The CDR3 DNA sequence: TGTGCCAGTAGTCGCGACAGGCGTGAGGGCACTGAAGCTTTCTTT.

The chain uses TRBV7-2 and TRBJ2-1; TRBD2 matches at 11 bases. CDR3 length equals 19 residues. Germline V gives CDR1 SGHTA, CDR2 FQGNSA. J gave up 4 bases and V 1 base, and 12 bases lay outside the gene matches. The chain's CDR3 is CASSLVWPLAGVWYNEQFF. The CDR3 region has the DNA TGTGCCAGCAGCTTAGTTTGGCCACTAGCGGGGGTGTGGTACAATGAGCAGTTCTTC.

For the CDR3, the DNA is TGTGCCAGCAGCCCGTTGGGGGTCAGGACCGTCTCTGGAAACACCATATATTTT. Its translation is CASSPLGVRTVSGNTIYF. This rearrangement joins TRBV11-2 to TRBJ1-3; tentative D call: TRBD1 (5 bases). Germline lookup yields CDR1 SGHAT and CDR2 FQNNGV. Trimming pared 5 bases from V and 0 bases from J, leaving 20 bases between. This CDR3 spans 18 amino acids.

The chain couples TRBV7-9 to TRBJ1-5; no clear D. CDR3 length: 13 amino acids. Per germline, CDR1 SEHNR and CDR2 FQNEAQ (reference sequence). V lost 2 bases to trimming and J lost 1 base, with 3 bases between them. The DNA of the CDR3 is TGTGCCAGCAGCTTATTGAGCAATCAGCCCCAGCATTTT. It is translated as CASSLLSNQPQHF. Supplemented by reference TRBV7-9 and TRBJ1-5, the full variable domain reads DTGVSQNPRHKITKRGQNVTFRCDPISEHNRLYWYRQTLGQGPEFLTYFQNEAQLEKSRLLSDRFSAERPKGSFSTLEIQRTEQGDSAMYLCASSLLSNQPQHFGDGTRLSIL.

The count of this clone is one. The rearrangement uses TRBV4-1 and TRBJ1-6; D is undetermined. Germline loops: CDR1 MGHRA, CDR2 YSYEKL. The CDR3 length is 15 residues. Trimming stripped 1 base from V and 7 bases from J, with 11 bases between. CDR3 residues: CASSQVPGWNSPLHF. DNA of the CDR3: TGCGCCAGCAGCCAAGTTCCAGGTTGGAATTCACCCCTCCACTTT.

This clone occurred once. The chain links TRBV19 to TRBJ1-2, with D perhaps TRBD1 (5 bases). V lost 7 bases and J lost 2, with 17 bases in between. Looked up from germline, CDR1 is LNHDA and CDR2 is SQIVND (reference sequence). The CDR3 covers 15 residues. CDR3 in amino acids: CASTLGLGVNYGYTF. DNA for the CDR3: TGTGCCAGTACCCTCGGGTTGGGGGTGAACTATGGCTACACCTTC.

Here the CDR3 reads CATRQNYGYTF. The CDR3 DNA is TGTGCCACGAGGCAAAACTATGGCTACACCTTC. The V and J genes are TRBV6-6 and TRBJ1-2, with no clear D. Trimming took off 10 bases at V and 2 bases at J, with 8 bases between the two ends. This CDR3 contains 11 residues. Per the germline V gene, CDR1 is MNHNY and CDR2 is SVGAGI (reference sequence).

The chain is built from TRBV6-6 and TRBJ1-3; D unresolved. CDR3 length: 14 residues. Trimming removed 0 bases at V and 4 bases at J, with 7 bases between. The germline V gene has CDR1 MNHNY and CDR2 SVGAGI (reference sequence). DNA of the CDR3: TGTGCCAGCAGTTACTCGATGGGAGGAAACACCATATATTTT. This sequence encodes CASSYSMGGNTIYF.

V and J are TRBV19 and TRBJ1-2; D remains unclear. In germline, CDR1 is LNHDA, CDR2 SQIVND (reference sequence). Trimming took off 0 bases at V and 4 bases at J, with 12 bases between the two ends. The CDR3 is made up of 15 amino acids. CDR3 sequence: CASSIDLVGIYGYTF. The CDR3, as DNA: TGTGCCAGTAGTATAGATCTCGTGGGGATCTATGGCTACACCTTC.

This clone was detected once. The rearrangement links TRBV4-3 to TRBJ1-5; 8 bases are a match to TRBD1. The CDR3 loop spans 18 amino acids. Germline V gene sequence: CDR1 LGHNA, CDR2 YSLEER. J gave up 2 bases and V 0 bases, and 9 bases lay outside the gene matches. Written as DNA, the CDR3 is TGCGCCAGCAGCCAAGACCCAACAGGGGGTGATGGCAATCAGCCCCAGCATTTT. Its translation is CASSQDPTGGDGNQPQHF.

The chain is built from TRBV11-2 and TRBJ1-1; D gene ambiguous. CDR1 and CDR2 from the germline V gene are SGHAT and FQNNGV. Trimming removed 5 bases at V and 0 bases at J, with 7 bases between. This CDR3 is 13 amino acids long. The CDR3 coding sequence is TGTGCCAGCAGCCCTCAATTGAACACTGAAGCTTTCTTT. It specifies CASSPQLNTEAFF.